Each of the 22 T cell receptor beta chains below was sequenced from the same sample in a study of OX40 agonist ivuxolimab in advanced cancers. Receptor libraries were prepared by the immunoSEQ multiplex PCR assay. Sourced from immuneACCESS, this table was stored by TCRdb with only in-frame sequences that have V and J called. A share of the clones is absent; for the studies checked, an unresolved V gene accounts for under half, and the remainder has no known explanation. The table for this sample lists more than 80,000 clones; 91% of them were counted only once. Around 0.31% of the sample is in the top ten clones. Source: CD4+ or CD8+ T cells sorted from blood, taken in a trial of the OX40 agonist ivuxolimab. These receptors came from an adult with an advanced solid tumor such as melanoma, head and neck, liver or kidney cancer.

The chain has TRBV2 and TRBJ2-7; D is possibly TRBD2 (5 bases). Germline V gene data show CDR1 as SNHLY and CDR2 as FYNNEI. V lost 6 bases to trimming and J lost 4 bases, with 13 bases between them. The CDR3 consists of 13 residues. The CDR3 region has the DNA TGTGCCAGCAGCCTAGCTGACGGTTACGAGCAGTACTTC. This sequence encodes CASSLADGYEQYF.

This chain links TRBV9 with TRBJ2-3, with 8 nucleotides matching TRBD2. The V gene's germline CDR1 is SGDLS and CDR2 YYNGEE. The V gene end was trimmed by 3 bases and the J gene end by 3 bases; junction bases not matched to a gene: 6. The CDR3 has 15 residues. The CDR3 spells CASSAREGGTDTQYF. Written as DNA, the CDR3 is TGTGCCAGCAGCGCCCGGGAGGGCGGGACAGATACGCAGTATTTT.

The chain couples TRBV7-2 to TRBJ2-7, with TRBD2 identical over 11 bases. CDR3 size: 15 residues. In germline, CDR1 is SGHTA, CDR2 FQGNSA. V lost 2 bases to trimming and J lost 0 bases; unmatched junction nucleotides: 0. The CDR3 sequence: CASSLTSGSSYEQYF. CDR3 sequence (DNA): TGTGCCAGCAGCTTAACTAGCGGGAGCTCCTACGAGCAGTACTTC.

This clone was detected once. The rearrangement links TRBV2 to TRBJ1-2, with D tentatively TRBD1 (5 bases). CDR1 and CDR2 from the germline V gene are SNHLY and FYNNEI. Trimming cost V 5 bases and J 4 bases, with 26 bases left between them. This CDR3 is built from 18 residues. CDR3 nucleotide sequence: TGTGCCAGCAGTCAACCCGGGGCAGGGAACACCCCGCTCTATGGCTACACCTTC. Encoded protein: CASSQPGAGNTPLYGYTF.

The rearrangement uses TRBV5-4 and TRBJ2-1; 11 bases align to TRBD2. The V and J ends lost 1 base and 6 bases, in that order; junction bases with no gene match: 3. Germline assignment: CDR1 SGHNT and CDR2 YYREEE (reference sequence). The CDR3 runs 15 residues. The CDR3 here is CASSLPGLAGNEQFF. In DNA form, the CDR3 reads TGTGCCAGCAGCTTGCCCGGACTAGCGGGCAATGAGCAGTTCTTC. Full variable domain (outside the CDR3, taken from reference TRBV5-4 and TRBJ2-1): ETGVTQSPTHLIKTRGQQVTLRCSSQSGHNTVSWYQQALGQGPQFIFQYYREEENGRGNFPPRFSGLQFPNYSSELNVNALELDDSALYLCASSLPGLAGNEQFFGPGTRLTVL.

V usage is TRBV10-1 and J usage is TRBJ2-1; 9 bases agree with TRBD2. V lost 4 bases to trimming and J lost 8 bases; unmatched junction nucleotides: 9. The CDR3 spans 15 residues. CDR1 and CDR2 from the germline V gene are WNHNN and SYGVQD (reference sequence). In DNA form, the CDR3 reads TGCGCCAGCAGTGTCGGGGGTAGCGGGAGTTATGAGCAGTTCTTC. Translating it yields CASSVGGSGSYEQFF.

The chain employs TRBV7-9 and TRBJ2-1; D call uncertain. Germline V gene lookup returns CDR1 SEHNR and CDR2 FQNEAQ (reference sequence). The V end was cut by 3 bases, the J end by 1 base, with 10 bases between. The CDR3 runs 15 residues. For the CDR3, the DNA is TGTGCCAGCAGCTTTGTCCGTCTTTCCTACAATGAGCAGTTCTTC. Its translation: CASSFVRLSYNEQFF.

The rearrangement joins TRBV2 to TRBJ2-7, with 7 positions matching TRBD2. The V gene end was trimmed by 7 bases and the J gene end by 2 bases; junction bases not matched to a gene: 8. CDR3 length equals 14 residues. CDR1 is SNHLY, CDR2 FYNNEI, per germline. This CDR3 is CASNLERGPYEQYF. The CDR3 nucleotides read TGTGCCAGCAATCTCGAGCGGGGCCCCTACGAGCAGTACTTC.

The genes are TRBV7-2 and TRBJ2-7; the D call may be TRBD1 or TRBD2 (5 bases each). CDR3 length: 15 residues. Germline-derived CDR1 and CDR2 are SGHTA and FQGNSA. The V end lost 7 bases, the J end lost 6 bases, and 22 bases lay between the germline ends. The chain's CDR3 is CASNLSGTNTFEQYF. The CDR3 DNA follows: TGTGCCAGCAACCTTTCCGGGACCAACACCTTCGAGCAGTACTTC.

The rearrangement uses TRBV18 and TRBJ1-4, with TRBD1 as a possible D gene (5 bases). The CDR3 covers 15 residues. V gave up 2 bases and J gave up 0 bases, with 7 bases separating them. Germline V lookup: CDR1 KGHSH, CDR2 LQKENI. In DNA form, the CDR3 reads TGTGCCAGCTCACCAGGGGGAGCAACTAATGAAAAACTGTTTTTT. Amino acids: CASSPGGATNEKLFF.

V usage is TRBV5-6 and J usage is TRBJ1-5, with TRBD1 as a possible D gene (6 bases). The V end was cut by 2 bases, the J end by 2 bases, with 20 bases between. CDR1 SGHDT and CDR2 YYEEEE come from the germline V gene. The CDR3 consists of 18 residues. This CDR3 reads CASSLSRTAMGGNQPQHF. CDR3 nucleotide sequence: TGTGCCAGCAGCTTAAGTCGGACAGCTATGGGAGGCAATCAGCCCCAGCATTTT.

The chain has TRBV9 and TRBJ2-2; TRBD2 agrees at 7 bases. Germline CDR1 SGDLS, CDR2 YYNGEE. The V and J ends lost 5 bases and 2 bases, in that order; junction bases with no gene match: 6. This CDR3 has 15 residues. The CDR3 spells CASSNLAANTGELFF. The DNA for the CDR3 is TGTGCCAGCAGTAATCTAGCGGCAAACACCGGGGAGCTGTTTTTT.

The rearrangement uses TRBV28 and TRBJ1-2; tentatively, D is TRBD1 (6 bases). In germline, CDR1 is MDHEN, CDR2 SYDVKM. Trimming pared 8 bases from V and 4 bases from J, leaving 11 bases between. CDR3 length: 12 amino acids. The CDR3 protein is CASGRGGYGYTF. In nucleotides, the CDR3 is TGTGCCAGCGGAAGGGGGGGCTATGGCTACACCTTC.

A single count supports this clone. The genes are TRBV6-5 and TRBJ1-1; no clear D. Trimming took 5 bases from V and 0 from J, leaving 13 bases between them. In germline, CDR1 is MNHEY, CDR2 SVGAGI. The CDR3 has 15 amino acids. The CDR3 region is CASSPAWVMNTEAFF. For the CDR3, the DNA is TGTGCCAGCAGTCCGGCATGGGTTATGAACACTGAAGCTTTCTTT.

The CDR3 spells CASSLRGGGETQYF. The CDR3 DNA reads TGTGCCAGCAGCTTGCGGGGCGGAGGGGAGACCCAGTACTTC. This chain links TRBV5-6 with TRBJ2-5, with D possibly matching TRBD2 (6 bases). The V end lost 1 base, the J end lost 5 bases, and 12 bases lay between the germline ends. The V gene's germline CDR1 is SGHDT and CDR2 YYEEEE. The CDR3 consists of 14 residues.

The V and J genes are TRBV11-2 and TRBJ2-1; 11 nucleotides line up with TRBD1. CDR3 length: 15 amino acids. V trimming: 7 bases; J trimming: 7 bases; junction bases outside the gene matches: 9. Germline V CDR1 and CDR2: SGHAT, FQNNGV. Here the CDR3 DNA reads TGTGCCAGCACCCCGGGACAGGGGGTTTCGAATGAGCAGTTCTTC. Encoded protein: CASTPGQGVSNEQFF.

The CDR3 spells CASSQGSGILYEQYF. DNA of the CDR3: TGTGCCAGCAGCCAGGGGTCAGGGATCCTCTACGAGCAGTACTTC. The rearrangement uses TRBV11-2 and TRBJ2-7, with a possible D match to TRBD1 (6 bases). This CDR3 region has 15 residues. Germline CDR1 is SGHAT and CDR2 is FQNNGV. Trimming removed 5 bases from V and 3 bases from J, with 17 bases in between.

This clone was found once. The V call is TRBV18, the J call TRBJ2-3, with a weak D call TRBD2 (6 bases). Trimming removed 5 bases from V and 1 base from J, with 28 bases in between. This CDR3 is 20 amino acids long. The V gene's germline CDR1 is KGHSH and CDR2 LQKENI. In DNA, the CDR3 is TGTGCCAGCTCATCGAAAGGGACTCGCGTGGCGGGTGTCGGCACAGATACGCAGTATTTT. As protein: CASSSKGTRVAGVGTDTQYF. The complete variable domain, with remaining parts taken from reference TRBV18 and TRBJ2-3, reads NAGVMQNPRHLVRRRGQEARLRCSPMKGHSHVYWYRQLPEEGLKFMVYLQKENIIDESGMPKERFSAEFPKEGPSILRIQQVVRGDSAAYFCASSSKGTRVAGVGTDTQYFGPGTRLTVL.

The gene calls are TRBV19 and TRBJ1-5; D gene unclear. Germline assignment: CDR1 LNHDA and CDR2 SQIVND (reference sequence). The germline V and J ends were trimmed by 7 bases and 0 bases, with 16 bases remaining between them. The CDR3 totals 16 residues. The CDR3 DNA reads TGTGCCAGTAATTCTCCGGGGAGGGCTAGCAATCAGCCCCAGCATTTT. This sequence encodes CASNSPGRASNQPQHF. Using reference TRBV19 and TRBJ1-5 for the parts outside the CDR3, the full variable domain is DGGITQSPKYLFRKEGQNVTLSCEQNLNHDAMYWYRQDPGQGLRLIYYSQIVNDFQKGDIAEGYSVSREKKESFPLTVTSAQKNPTAFYLCASNSPGRASNQPQHFGDGTRLSIL.

The chain has TRBV11-1 and TRBJ2-3; 9 bases align to TRBD1. The CDR3 contains 15 residues. The germline gives CDR1 SGHAT, CDR2 FQDESV (reference sequence). V dropped 2 bases and J dropped 2; count of bases not matched to a gene: 2. The CDR3 sequence: CASSLYRGPTDTQYF. In DNA form, the CDR3 reads TGTGCCAGCAGCTTATACAGGGGGCCCACAGATACGCAGTATTTT. Combining the CDR3 with reference TRBV11-1 and TRBJ2-3 gives the whole variable domain EAEVAQSPRYKITEKSQAVAFWCDPISGHATLYWYRQILGQGPELLVQFQDESVVDDSQLPKDRFSAERLKGVDSTLKIQPAELGDSAMYLCASSLYRGPTDTQYFGPGTRLTVL.

V is TRBV11-2 and J is TRBJ2-1; 7 nucleotides agree with TRBD2. The CDR3 is 17 amino acids. V was clipped by 1 base and J by 7 bases; unmatched bases: 13. The germline V gene encodes CDR1 SGHAT and CDR2 FQNNGV. The CDR3 region is CASSLGWAGEKGNEQFF. The CDR3 nucleotides are TGTGCCAGCAGCTTAGGCTGGGCGGGAGAAAAGGGGAATGAGCAGTTCTTC.

V usage is TRBV2 and J usage is TRBJ1-3; D is unclear. The CDR3 is 12 amino acids. Trimming removed 8 bases from V and 4 bases from J, with 9 bases in between. Germline CDR1 SNHLY, CDR2 FYNNEI. The CDR3 reads CASRLLGNTIYF. The CDR3 DNA follows: TGTGCCAGCCGACTTTTAGGAAACACCATATATTTT. Combining the CDR3 with reference TRBV2 and TRBJ1-3 gives the whole variable domain EPEVTQTPSHQVTQMGQEVILRCVPISNHLYFYWYRQILGQKVEFLVSFYNNEISEKSEIFDDQFSVERPDGSNFTLKIRSTKLEDSAMYFCASRLLGNTIYFGEGSWLTVV.